This paragraph covers one TCR beta chain sequence. Profiling relied on immunoSEQ multiplex PCR, and the TCRdb table lists in-frame clones only, not all of them. The sample has about 42,000 clones, around 90% seen once. The data were obtained in a study of resident and recirculating memory T cells in vitiligo. Trimming removed 0 bases at V and 0 bases at J, with 15 bases between. The CDR3 is 17 residues long. The germline gives CDR1 LNHNV, CDR2 YYDKDF (reference sequence). Specimen: blood. This TCR was recovered from a male donor with vitiligo. The chain has TRBV15 and TRBJ2-7; D possibly corresponds to TRBD2 (5 bases). In DNA, the CDR3 is TGTGCCACCAGCAGAGATTGGCCGGGATTAAGCTCCTACGAGCAGTACTTC. Its translation is CATSRDWPGLSSYEQYF.